This TCR beta chain was sequenced for a study of blood T cell repertoires in COVID-19. At the level of the study: Researchers got acute and convalescent COVID-19 samples from the United States, Italy and Spain. Sources were T cells, B-cell-depleted T cells, or PBMCs; the material itself was cDNA or gDNA.

Germline trimming cut 6 bases from V and 5 bases from J; bases unmatched to any gene: 1. This CDR3 contains 12 residues. From germline, CDR1 is WSHSY and CDR2 SAAADI. How the authors handled the data: The assay estimated nucleated cells by amplifying reference gene primers. Assay: immunoSEQ multiplex PCR; the TCRdb copy retains only in-frame clones and omits some. V and J calls and clone size are as listed in that table; D and trimming were resolved from the DNA. The table lists a few hundred thousand clones, approximately 81% of them singletons, with less than 4% in the top ten. This clonotype was sampled from a woman aged 18-35 years with acute or convalescent COVID-19. Sequenced: peripheral blood. The chain is built from TRBV10-2 and TRBJ1-2, with 9 positions matching TRBD1. CDR3 region: CASRDRGYGYTF. CDR3 bases: TGCGCCAGCAGGGACAGGGGATATGGCTACACCTTC.